Listed here are 16 T cell receptor beta chains from one sample, sequenced in a study of preoperative IRX-2 immunotherapy in early breast cancer. The treatment is: preoperative locoregional IRX-2 cytokine immunotherapy. Only in-frame clones appear in the TCRdb table, and some are missing; sequencing was by immunoSEQ multiplex PCR. Here the sample spans more than 35,000 clones, about 72% being singletons. The sequenced sample was tumor tissue, obtained after IRX-2 immunotherapy. Receptor source: a human donor with breast cancer.

V usage is TRBV19 and J usage is TRBJ2-5, with D maybe TRBD2 (7 bases). V was trimmed by 3 bases and J by 5 bases, leaving 22 bases between them. Germline loops: CDR1 LNHDA, CDR2 SQIVND (reference sequence). The CDR3 runs 17 residues. The CDR3 region has the DNA TGTGCCAGTAGTATTGGGGCGGGGGACACTTCTGTTGAGACCCAGTACTTC. It is translated as CASSIGAGDTSVETQYF.

The chain links TRBV30 to TRBJ2-5, with D unclear. Trimming removed 2 bases at V and 11 bases at J, with 12 bases between. CDR3 length: 11 residues. The germline V gene has CDR1 GTSNPN and CDR2 SVGIG (reference sequence). The CDR3 DNA sequence: TGTGCCTGGAGTAGTGGTCAACTGCAGTACTTC. Translated, it gives CAWSSGQLQYF.

Here the CDR3 reads CASRDSPGNTIYF. The CDR3 region has the DNA TGCGCCAGTAGGGACAGCCCTGGAAACACCATATATTTT. The chain combines TRBV23-1 with TRBJ1-3, with 7 bases aligning to TRBD1. TRBV23-1 carries the ORF label, with uncertain function. V dropped 9 bases and J dropped 2; count of bases not matched to a gene: 4. The CDR3 runs to 13 residues.

This sequence joins TRBV5-1 and TRBJ2-7, with D uncertain. The germline V and J ends were trimmed by 0 bases and 0 bases, with 10 bases remaining between them. The CDR3 contains 15 residues. Germline assignment: CDR1 SGHRS and CDR2 YFSETQ. The CDR3 spells CASSLAPGDSYEQYF. CDR3 DNA: TGCGCCAGCAGCTTGGCCCCCGGAGACTCCTACGAGCAGTACTTC.

Written as DNA, the CDR3 is TGTGCCAGCAGTTCCCCGGGACAGAGGGCCTACGAGCAGTACTTC. Translated: CASSSPGQRAYEQYF. J is TRBJ2-7 and V is TRBV28; 7 bases agree with TRBD1. The germline CDR1 and CDR2 sequences are MDHEN and SYDVKM. This CDR3 has 15 residues. With V trimmed by 4 bases and J by 2 bases, 8 bases remained unmatched.

This clone is categorized as medium-sized (0.01 to 0.1%). V and J are TRBV6-8 and TRBJ2-1; the D is unclear. The ends were cut back, 5 bases at V and 7 bases at J, with 9 bases in the middle. There are 12 residues in the CDR3. Germline-derived CDR1 and CDR2 are MNHGY and SAAAGT. The CDR3, as DNA: TGTGCCAGCAGTGCTGGGGTTAATGAGCAGTTCTTC. It translates to CASSAGVNEQFF.

The chain recombines TRBV29-1 with TRBJ2-2; no clear D gene. CDR1 SQVTM and CDR2 ANQGSEA come from the germline V gene. V lost 6 bases, J lost 0 bases, and 8 bases lay in between. CDR3 length: 13 amino acids. The chain's CDR3 is CSVLLPNTGELFF. CDR3 DNA: TGCAGCGTCTTGTTACCGAACACCGGGGAGCTGTTTTTT.

The chain links TRBV9 to TRBJ1-1, with D unclear. V was trimmed by 7 bases and J by 6 bases, leaving 13 bases between them. CDR1 and CDR2 from the germline V gene are SGDLS and YYNGEE. The CDR3 spans 12 residues. The CDR3: CASLFNLAEAFF. The CDR3 region has the DNA TGTGCCAGCCTATTTAATCTCGCTGAAGCTTTCTTT.

The chain recombines TRBV19 with TRBJ2-5, with unresolved D. Germline V gives CDR1 LNHDA, CDR2 SQIVND (reference sequence). The V and J ends lost 3 bases and 0 bases respectively, with 8 bases between them. The CDR3 has 14 amino acids. The CDR3 DNA follows: TGTGCCAGTAGTATGGGTGGGAACCAAGAGACCCAGTACTTC. It codes for CASSMGGNQETQYF.

This chain joins TRBV11-3 and TRBJ2-1, with D possibly called TRBD1 or TRBD2 (5 bases each). V was pared by 5 bases and J by 7 bases, with 15 bases between. The CDR3 runs to 14 residues. Germline CDR1 is SGHNT and CDR2 is YENEEA. The CDR3, as DNA: TGTGCCAGCAGCCCGTCTTCCGGGACGAATGAGCAGTTCTTC. It encodes CASSPSSGTNEQFF.

The chain joins TRBV6-8 to TRBJ2-1; D is tentatively TRBD1 or TRBD2 (5 bases each). The CDR3 length is 14 residues. Trimming took off 2 bases at V and 8 bases at J, with 13 bases between the two ends. Germline-derived CDR1 and CDR2 are MNHGY and SAAAGT. The DNA for the CDR3 is TGTGCCAGCAGTTACGGGCTAAGGGGAGATGAGCAGTTCTTC. Its translation is CASSYGLRGDEQFF.

The sample holds a few counts of this clone. The J gene is TRBJ1-2, the V gene TRBV6-8; 10 nucleotides line up with TRBD1. The J segment lost 6 bases and the V segment lost 7 bases, leaving 8 bases of the junction unmatched. The CDR3 covers 14 residues. The germline gives CDR1 MNHGY, CDR2 SAAAGT. The CDR3 protein is CASIDPGTGDGYTF. The CDR3, as DNA: TGTGCCAGCATTGACCCCGGGACAGGGGATGGCTACACCTTC.

J is TRBJ2-1 and V is TRBV19; D may match TRBD1 or TRBD2 (6 bases each). Deletions cut 2 bases from V and 7 bases from J, with 18 bases between. CDR1 and CDR2 from the germline V gene are LNHDA and SQIVND (reference sequence). This CDR3 comprises 16 residues. DNA of the CDR3: TGTGCCAGTAGTATATTTGGGGGGCGCAATGGAAATGAGCAGTTCTTC. It encodes CASSIFGGRNGNEQFF.

The sample holds a few counts of this clone. The genes are TRBV6-8 and TRBJ1-1, with 7 positions matching TRBD1. Germline lookup yields CDR1 MNHGY and CDR2 SAAAGT. The ends lost 4 bases at V and 0 bases at J; junction bases unmatched: 5. The CDR3 has 15 amino acids. CDR3 coding DNA: TGTGCCAGCAGTTCGGGACAGAGGATGAACACTGAAGCTTTCTTT. The encoded protein is CASSSGQRMNTEAFF.

This clone was observed a handful of times. The chain employs TRBV7-6 and TRBJ1-3; D is unclear. With 5 bases removed from V and 1 base from J, the gap between germline ends came to 9 bases. The V gene's germline CDR1 is SGHVS and CDR2 FNYEAQ. The CDR3 sequence is 14 residues long. Here the CDR3 DNA reads TGTGCCAGCAGCAGGGAAGTATCTGGAAACACCATATATTTT. Its protein is CASSREVSGNTIYF.

Written as DNA, the CDR3 is TGTGCCAGTAGTATACGGTACAATGAGCAGTTCTTC. Protein product: CASSIRYNEQFF. This chain links TRBV19 with TRBJ2-1; no definite D call. Per the germline V gene, CDR1 is LNHDA and CDR2 is SQIVND (reference sequence). V shed 2 bases and J shed 4 bases, with 3 bases lying between them. The CDR3 consists of 12 residues.